Shown below are 30 T cell receptor beta chains from a single sample sequenced in a study of blood T cells in healthy people across ages. The authors ran a second PCR of 7 to 11 cycles using a sample-barcoded 5' primer and a J-beta primer mix. TCRdb re-analysed the 5' RACE reads in MiXCR, keeping a single row per CDR3 protein. This table holds 450,000 to 650,000 distinct CDR3 sequences, approximately 25% found once. The data also belong to a second study, concerning T cells of mothers and their children.

The sequenced material came from blood. These TCRs come from a boy between 10 and 17 years old in good health.

V gene TRBV28 combines with J gene TRBJ2-7, with TRBD2 matching 12 bases. The J call could be wrong; TRBJ2-1 is a better fit for the DNA end. Germline lookup yields CDR1 MDHEN and CDR2 SYDVKM. This CDR3 has 16 residues. CDR3: CASSLTPSGGAREQFF. Written as DNA, the CDR3 is TGTGCCAGCAGTTTAACCCCTAGCGGGGGGGCCCGCGAGCAGTTCTTC.

This clonotype was counted a few times. This sequence joins TRBV18 and TRBJ2-3; no firm D call. The CDR3 consists of 12 residues. Germline V lookup: CDR1 KGHSH, CDR2 LQKENI. The ends were cut back, 6 bases at V and 10 bases at J, with 14 bases in the middle. The CDR3 is CASSPSRDAQYF. The CDR3 DNA reads TGTGCCAGCTCGCCCAGTAGGGATGCGCAGTATTTT.

This chain uses TRBV28 with TRBJ2-6; 8 bases match TRBD1. The germline gives CDR1 MDHEN, CDR2 SYDVKM. V gave up 5 bases and J gave up 2 bases; unmatched junction bases: 2. The CDR3 runs 15 residues. The CDR3 sequence: CASSVQGAGANVLTF. CDR3 DNA sequence: TGTGCCAGCAGTGTACAGGGGGCTGGGGCCAACGTCCTGACTTTC.

V and J are TRBV14 and TRBJ2-5, with TRBD2 identical over 10 bases. Germline lookup yields CDR1 SGHDN and CDR2 FVKESK. The CDR3 runs 18 residues. V shed 0 bases, J shed 2 bases, and the junction held 9 bases outside the gene matches. The CDR3 region has the DNA TGTGCCAGCAGCCAAGAACCCCTTTCACTAGCGGGGCAAGAGACCCAGTACTTC. Its translation: CASSQEPLSLAGQETQYF.

V gene TRBV28 combines with J gene TRBJ2-7, with TRBD1 as a possible D gene (6 bases). Germline values: CDR1 MDHEN, CDR2 SYDVKM. The CDR3 consists of 13 residues. Trimming left V 5 bases short and J 3 bases short, with 11 bases between. CDR3 nucleotide sequence: TGTGCCAGCAGTCCTGGGGGCCACTACGAGCAGTACTTC. Translated, it gives CASSPGGHYEQYF.

This clonotype was found a few times. The chain is built from TRBV12-3 or TRBV12-4 and TRBJ1-4; D uncertain. The V and J ends lost 1 base and 8 bases respectively, with 8 bases between them. The CDR3 covers 13 residues. The CDR3 bases are TGTGCCAGCAGTTTAGTGGGGAGAGAAAAACTGTTTTTT. Translating it yields CASSLVGREKLFF.

The J gene is TRBJ2-3, the V gene TRBV3-1; TRBD2 matches at 8 bases. CDR1 LGHDT and CDR2 YNNKEL come from the germline V gene (reference sequence). The V and J ends lost 2 bases and 3 bases, in that order; junction bases with no gene match: 13. This CDR3 is built from 18 residues. The CDR3 here is CASSQPVIGGGTTDTQYF. The CDR3 DNA follows: TGTGCCAGCAGCCAACCTGTGATCGGCGGGGGGACTACAGATACGCAGTATTTT.

The gene calls are TRBV2 and TRBJ2-4, with TRBD1 identical over 9 bases. Germline lookup yields CDR1 SNHLY and CDR2 FYNNEI. J lost 0 bases, V lost 6 bases, and 6 bases had no gene match. The CDR3 sequence is 16 residues long. The CDR3 nucleotides read TGTGCCAGCAGGGACACAGGGGGCCGAGCCAAAAACATTCAGTACTTC. This codes for CASRDTGGRAKNIQYF.

The V gene is TRBV5-5, the J gene TRBJ2-3; the match to TRBD2 covers 8 bases. Trimming took 3 bases from V and 7 from J; bases not matched to a gene: 4. CDR3 length: 13 residues. Germline loops: CDR1 SGHKS, CDR2 YYEKEE (reference sequence). The CDR3 is CASSSTSAYTQYF. The CDR3 bases are TGTGCCAGCAGCTCGACTAGCGCATATACGCAGTATTTT. The full variable domain, in which reference TRBV5-5 and TRBJ2-3 provide the parts outside the CDR3, is DAGVTQSPTHLIKTRGQQVTLRCSPISGHKSVSWYQQVLGQGPQFIFQYYEKEERGRGNFPDRFSARQFPNYSSELNVNALLLGDSALYLCASSSTSAYTQYFGPGTRLTVL.

This clonotype was detected ten times or more. The chain recombines TRBV6-5 with TRBJ1-4; the D is unclear. This CDR3 spans 12 amino acids. Per germline, CDR1 MNHEY and CDR2 SVGAGI. Trimming took off 0 bases at V and 7 bases at J, with 3 bases between the two ends. CDR3 in DNA: TGTGCCAGCAGTTACTCCGGTGAAAAACTGTTTTTT. Protein: CASSYSGEKLFF.

The gene calls are TRBV18 and TRBJ1-1; D is unclear. V gave up 5 bases and J gave up 10 bases, with 20 bases separating them. There are 14 residues in the CDR3. The germline gives CDR1 KGHSH, CDR2 LQKENI. In nucleotides, the CDR3 is TGTGCCAGCTCAAATGCGGGTTTGCCATGGGGAGCTTTCTTT. It codes for CASSNAGLPWGAFF.

Concerning this clonotype itself: One end of the junction is discordant with germline, which a read error may explain. This chain joins TRBV24-1 and TRBJ2-2, with D possibly TRBD2 on 5 matching bases. Germline CDR1 reads KGHDR; CDR2 reads SFDVKD. This CDR3 is 13 amino acids long. CDR3 in amino acids: CATSARKTGELFF. In DNA, the CDR3 is TGTGCCACCAGTGCCCGGAAGACCGGGGAGCTCTTTTTT.

The chain recombines TRBV20-1 with TRBJ2-5; D gene uncertain. V was shortened by 0 bases and J by 4 bases, with 9 bases between the two germline ends. Per germline, CDR1 DFQATT and CDR2 SNEGSKA (reference sequence). The CDR3 is 13 residues long. CDR3 protein: CSARDKSLETQYF. The CDR3 DNA follows: TGCAGTGCTAGAGATAAGAGTTTAGAGACCCAGTACTTC.

The chain has TRBV28 and TRBJ1-1; TRBD1 matches at 10 bases. The CDR3 is 14 residues long. After removal of 5 bases from V and 9 bases from J, the junction contained 9 bases not matched to a gene. Germline V CDR1 and CDR2: MDHEN, SYDVKM. The CDR3 reads CASSGGGTGEKAFF. The CDR3 DNA is TGTGCCAGCAGTGGGGGTGGGACAGGGGAAAAAGCTTTCTTT.

This clonotype has only a few counts. V and J are TRBV4-1 and TRBJ1-4; D not resolved. Germline loops: CDR1 MGHRA, CDR2 YSYEKL. V was trimmed by 1 base and J by 5 bases, leaving 11 bases between them. The CDR3 loop spans 15 amino acids. Here the CDR3 DNA reads TGCGCCAGCAGCCAAGTTCAGGATATCAATGAAAAACTGTTTTTT. It codes for CASSQVQDINEKLFF.

The table lists this clonotype with a few counts. The chain joins TRBV7-6 to TRBJ2-5; 7 bases are shared with TRBD2. The CDR3 extends over 17 amino acids. Trimming took 4 bases from V and 6 from J; bases not matched to a gene: 17. CDR1 is SGHVS and CDR2 is FNYEAQ in the germline V gene. CDR3 DNA sequence: TGTGCCAGCAGCTCCATAACTAGCGTCGCGGGGGTGCAGACCCAGTACTTC. Translation: CASSSITSVAGVQTQYF. Full variable domain (missing parts from reference TRBV7-6 and TRBJ2-5): GAGVSQSPRYKVTKRGQDVALRCDPISGHVSLYWYRQALGQGPEFLTYFNYEAQQDKSGLPNDRFSAERPEGSISTLTIQRTEQRDSAMYRCASSSITSVAGVQTQYFGPGTRLLVL.

This clonotype was detected only a few times. V usage is TRBV20-1 and J usage is TRBJ1-5; D gene ambiguous. Germline V lookup: CDR1 DFQATT, CDR2 SNEGSKA (reference sequence). The CDR3 contains 15 residues. V gave up 0 bases and J gave up 2 bases, with 11 bases separating them. This CDR3 is CSARDYDFGNQPQHF. CDR3 coding DNA: TGCAGTGCTAGAGATTATGATTTTGGCAATCAGCCCCAGCATTTT.

There are a few counts of this clonotype. The CDR3 DNA reads TGTGCCAGCAGCCCCTTGAGCGCTTCCACCTACGAGCAGTACTTC. Its protein product is CASSPLSASTYEQYF. The rearrangement links TRBV7-2 to TRBJ2-7; D ambiguous. In germline, CDR1 is SGHTA, CDR2 FQGNSA. CDR3 length equals 15 residues. V gave up 5 bases and J gave up 2 bases, with 16 bases separating them. Full variable domain (missing parts from reference TRBV7-2 and TRBJ2-7): GAGVSQSPSNKVTEKGKDVELRCDPISGHTALYWYRQSLGQGLEFLIYFQGNSAPDKSGLPSDRFSAERTGGSVSTLTIQRTQQEDSAVYLCASSPLSASTYEQYFGPGTRLTVT.

As to this clonotype: The junction departs from germline at one end; a sequencing error may be responsible. This sequence joins TRBV20-1 and TRBJ2-1; D gene uncertain. CDR1 and CDR2 (germline): DFQATT, SNEGSKA (reference sequence). This CDR3 is built from 11 residues. CDR3 region: CSARDLQERFF. The DNA for the CDR3 is TGCAGTGCTAGAGATCTGCAGGAGCGGTTCTTC.

This sequence joins TRBV12-3 or TRBV12-4 and TRBJ1-1; D unclear. The CDR3 extends over 13 amino acids. Trimming stripped 7 bases from V and 2 bases from J, with 11 bases between. CDR3 amino acids: CASTARGNTEAFF. The CDR3 DNA reads as TGTGCCAGCACCGCTCGGGGAAACACTGAAGCTTTCTTT.

This clonotype was found a few times. This chain links TRBV5-5 with TRBJ2-3, with 8 bases identical to TRBD1. CDR1 is SGHKS, CDR2 YYEKEE, per germline (reference sequence). This CDR3 spans 16 amino acids. V lost 4 bases, J lost 0 bases, and 7 bases stayed unmatched. For the CDR3, the DNA is TGTGCCAGCAGCCTTCAGGGGGCCCTAAGCACAGATACGCAGTATTTT. Residues: CASSLQGALSTDTQYF.

This clonotype has just a few counts. The chain carries TRBV6-5 and TRBJ1-2; 9 bases line up with TRBD1. The CDR3 sequence is 13 residues long. Germline V gene sequence: CDR1 MNHEY, CDR2 SVGAGI. The V gene end was trimmed by 8 bases and the J gene end by 6 bases; junction bases not matched to a gene: 7. In nucleotides, the CDR3 is TGTGCCAGCGCCCGGGGACAGGGAAATGGCTACACCTTC. It yields the protein CASARGQGNGYTF.

The CDR3 sequence: CASTRQGVGTGELFF. The DNA for the CDR3 is TGTGCCAGCACCAGACAGGGGGTGGGCACCGGGGAGCTGTTTTTT. This chain uses TRBV11-2 with TRBJ2-2; TRBD1 aligns across 9 bases. The length of the CDR3 is 15 residues. CDR1 SGHAT and CDR2 FQNNGV come from the germline V gene. The ends lost 7 bases at V and 4 bases at J; junction bases unmatched: 7.

The sample holds a few counts of this clonotype. The chain employs TRBV28 and TRBJ2-7; TRBD1 aligns across 9 bases. This CDR3 has 13 residues. With 6 bases clipped from V and 3 bases from J, the junction kept 3 bases outside the gene matches. Germline V CDR1 and CDR2: MDHEN, SYDVKM. The CDR3 sequence: CASRTGGHYEQYF. The CDR3 DNA reads TGTGCCAGCAGGACAGGGGGGCACTACGAGCAGTACTTC. The whole variable domain, remainder taken from reference TRBV28 and TRBJ2-7, is DVKVTQSSRYLVKRTGEKVFLECVQDMDHENMFWYRQDPGLGLRLIYFSYDVKMKEKGDIPEGYSVSREKKERFSLILESASTNQTSMYLCASRTGGHYEQYFGPGTRLTVT.

This rearrangement joins TRBV3-1 to TRBJ2-3; no firm D call. CDR3 length: 13 amino acids. Germline assignment: CDR1 LGHDT and CDR2 YNNKEL (reference sequence). The V gene lost 5 bases and the J gene lost 5 bases, with 11 bases spanning the gap. The CDR3 loop reads CASSGSPGDTQYF. CDR3 sequence (DNA): TGTGCCAGCAGCGGATCCCCGGGAGATACGCAGTATTTT.

J is TRBJ2-7 and V is TRBV11-2, with D perhaps TRBD1 or TRBD2 (8 bases each). The CDR3 runs to 16 residues. CDR1 and CDR2 (germline): SGHAT, FQNNGV. With 5 bases removed from V and 3 bases from J, the gap between germline ends came to 20 bases. The CDR3 DNA reads as TGTGCCAGCAGCCAAGGGGGACTAGGACAGGGCTACGAGCAGTACTTC. Amino acids: CASSQGGLGQGYEQYF.

This rearrangement joins TRBV11-2 to TRBJ2-1, with D unclear. Germline V CDR1 and CDR2: SGHAT, FQNNGV. V was trimmed by 1 base and J by 0 bases, leaving 10 bases between them. The CDR3 loop spans 16 amino acids. The DNA of the CDR3 is TGTGCCAGCAGCTTAGTCGAGCTGAGCTCCTACAATGAGCAGTTCTTC. Translated: CASSLVELSSYNEQFF.

The CDR3 region is CASSPPRGTGNTEAFF. CDR3 coding DNA: TGCGCCAGCAGCCCCCCACGGGGGACAGGGAACACTGAAGCTTTCTTT. This chain joins TRBV4-1 and TRBJ1-1, with 8 bases aligning to TRBD1. This CDR3 region has 16 residues. The J segment lost 1 base and the V segment lost 4 bases, leaving 8 bases of the junction unmatched. Germline assignment: CDR1 MGHRA and CDR2 YSYEKL.

This clonotype was seen a few times. The chain combines TRBV19 with TRBJ2-1, with TRBD1 matching 7 bases. CDR3 length: 13 residues. The junction had 4 bases not matched to a gene; V was cut back by 10 bases and J by 1 base. The germline V gene encodes CDR1 LNHDA and CDR2 SQIVND (reference sequence). The CDR3: CATSGQSYNEQFF. The CDR3 DNA is TGTGCCACCTCGGGACAGTCCTACAATGAGCAGTTCTTC.

This clonotype was detected only a few times. Since the CDR3 does not end with the conserved phenylalanine or tryptophan, this likely comes from a read error. The V gene is TRBV20-1, the J gene TRBJ2-5, with 10 bases that match TRBD2. Per germline, CDR1 DFQATT and CDR2 SNEGSKA (reference sequence). This CDR3 spans 14 amino acids. V shed 0 bases, J shed 4 bases, and the junction held 2 bases outside the gene matches. CDR3 sequence reads: CSARELAGRETQYL. Here the CDR3 DNA reads TGCAGTGCTAGAGAACTAGCGGGGCGAGAGACCCAGTACCTC.